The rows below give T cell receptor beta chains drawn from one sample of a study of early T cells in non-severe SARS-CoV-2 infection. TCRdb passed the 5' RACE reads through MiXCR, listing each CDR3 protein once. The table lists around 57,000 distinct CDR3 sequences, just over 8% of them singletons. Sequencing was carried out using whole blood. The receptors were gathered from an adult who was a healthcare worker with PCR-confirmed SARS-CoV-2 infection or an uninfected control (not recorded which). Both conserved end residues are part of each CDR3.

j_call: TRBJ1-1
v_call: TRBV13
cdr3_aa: CASSYWTLNTEAFF

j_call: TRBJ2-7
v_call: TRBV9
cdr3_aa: CASSVGVPSREQYF

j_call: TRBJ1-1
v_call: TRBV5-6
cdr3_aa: CASSAELRQTMNTEAFF

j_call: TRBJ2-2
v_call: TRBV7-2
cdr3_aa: CASSLYPGRNTGELFF

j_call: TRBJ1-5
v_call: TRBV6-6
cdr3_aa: CASSHSIQGARQPQHF

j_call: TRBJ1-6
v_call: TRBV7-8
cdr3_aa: CASSLSGSPLHF

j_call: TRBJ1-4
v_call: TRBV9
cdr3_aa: CASSPQTGGNEKLFF

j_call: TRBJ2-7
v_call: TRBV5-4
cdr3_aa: CASSLGDRDEQYF

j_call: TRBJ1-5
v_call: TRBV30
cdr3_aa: CAWSVQGRGQPQHF

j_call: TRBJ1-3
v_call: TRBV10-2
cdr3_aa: CASSESQGQAIYF

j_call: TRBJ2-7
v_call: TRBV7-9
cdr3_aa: CASSPGGGSHYEQYF

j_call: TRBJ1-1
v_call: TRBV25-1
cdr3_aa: CASSEGGQPNTEAFF

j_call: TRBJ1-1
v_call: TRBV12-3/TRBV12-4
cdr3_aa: CASSFMSRNTEAFF

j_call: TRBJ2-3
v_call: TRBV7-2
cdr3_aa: CASSKPGLSTDTQYF

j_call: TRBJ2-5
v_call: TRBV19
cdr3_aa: CASREQGIQTQYF

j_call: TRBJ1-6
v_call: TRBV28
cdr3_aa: CASILGRGGSPLHF

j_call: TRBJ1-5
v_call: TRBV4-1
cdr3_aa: CASSQDPNQPQHF

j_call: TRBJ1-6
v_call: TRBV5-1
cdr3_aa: CASSSGEASPLHF

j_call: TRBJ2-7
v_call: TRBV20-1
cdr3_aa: CSARDDGSGLYEQYF

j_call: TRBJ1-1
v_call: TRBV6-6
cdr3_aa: CASILQITPRLMNTEAFF

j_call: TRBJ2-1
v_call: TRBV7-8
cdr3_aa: CASSWTTSTYNEQFF

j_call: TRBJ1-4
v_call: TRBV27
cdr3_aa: CASSLRRTGEKLFF

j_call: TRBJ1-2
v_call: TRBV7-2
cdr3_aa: CASSFLHYGYTF

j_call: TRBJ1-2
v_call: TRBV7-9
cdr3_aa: CASSYGRAPLYGYTF

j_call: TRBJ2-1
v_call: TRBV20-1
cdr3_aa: CSAEGQGYNEQFF

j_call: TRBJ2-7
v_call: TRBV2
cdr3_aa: CASGREYEQYF

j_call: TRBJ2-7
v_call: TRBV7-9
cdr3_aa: CASSLAQGDYEQYF

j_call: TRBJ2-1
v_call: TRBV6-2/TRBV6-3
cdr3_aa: CASTPTGRGNEQFF

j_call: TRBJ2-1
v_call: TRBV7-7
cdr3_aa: CASSRGLQGNEQFF

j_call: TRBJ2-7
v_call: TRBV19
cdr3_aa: CASSIGRDPSYEQYF

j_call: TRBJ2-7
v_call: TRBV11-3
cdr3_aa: CASSPPGTGGEQYF

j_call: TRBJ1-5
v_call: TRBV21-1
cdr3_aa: CASSRDRGHSNQPQHF

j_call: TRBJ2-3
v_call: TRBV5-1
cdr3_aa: CASSLDGTQADTQYF

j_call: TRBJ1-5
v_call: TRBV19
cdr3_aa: CASSTTGGGQPQHF

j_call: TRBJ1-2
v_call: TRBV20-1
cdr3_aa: CSARRGSWDTF

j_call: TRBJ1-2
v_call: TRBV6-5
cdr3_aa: CASRRDSANYGYTF

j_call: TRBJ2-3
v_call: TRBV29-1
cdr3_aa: CSPETGIWSPGFDFSTDTQYF

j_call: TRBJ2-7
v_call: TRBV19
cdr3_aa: CASQRSWDSLSYEQYF

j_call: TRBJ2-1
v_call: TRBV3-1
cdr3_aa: CASSRSGDEQFF

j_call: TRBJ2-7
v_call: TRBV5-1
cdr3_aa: CASSFRQSSYEQYF

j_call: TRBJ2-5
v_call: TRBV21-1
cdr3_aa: CASSIQETQYF

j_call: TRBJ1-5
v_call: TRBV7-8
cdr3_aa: CASSLGGGRQPQHF